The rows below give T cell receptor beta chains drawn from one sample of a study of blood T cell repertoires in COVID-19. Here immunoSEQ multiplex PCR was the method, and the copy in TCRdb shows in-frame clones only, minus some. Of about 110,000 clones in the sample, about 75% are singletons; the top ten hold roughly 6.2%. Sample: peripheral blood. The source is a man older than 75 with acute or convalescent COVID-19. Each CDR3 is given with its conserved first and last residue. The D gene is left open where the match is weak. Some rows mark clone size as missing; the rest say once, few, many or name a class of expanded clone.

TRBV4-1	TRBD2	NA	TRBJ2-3	CASSPGSNLGGTQYF	TGCGCCAGCAGCCCGGGTTCCAACTTGGGAGGGACGCAGTATTTT
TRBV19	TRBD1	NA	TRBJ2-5	CASSIWDREQETQYF	TGTGCCAGTAGTATCTGGGACAGGGAACAAGAGACCCAGTACTTC
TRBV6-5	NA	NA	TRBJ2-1	CASSSDSSSYNEQFF	TGTGCCAGCAGTTCGGACAGTAGCTCCTACAATGAGCAGTTCTTC
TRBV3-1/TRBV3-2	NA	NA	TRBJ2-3	CASSQGRRAITDTQYF	TGTGCCAGCAGCCAAGGACGGAGGGCCATCACAGATACGCAGTATTTT
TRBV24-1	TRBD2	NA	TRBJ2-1	CATSVLAGSSYNEQFF	TGTGCCACCAGCGTCTTAGCGGGAAGCTCCTACAATGAGCAGTTCTTC
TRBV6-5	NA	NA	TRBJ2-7	CASRRTALSYEQYF	TGTGCCAGCAGGAGGACAGCTCTCTCCTACGAGCAGTACTTC
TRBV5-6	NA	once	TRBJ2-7	CASSFKLLAQIEYF	TGTGCCAGCAGCTTTAAGCTCCTAGCTCAAATTGAGTACTTC
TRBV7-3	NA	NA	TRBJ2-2	CASSLTTYTGELFF	TGTGCCAGCAGCTTAACTACTTATACCGGGGAGCTGTTTTTT
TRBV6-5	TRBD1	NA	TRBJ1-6	CASSYSRQGYSPLHF	TGTGCCAGCAGTTACTCGAGACAGGGGTATTCACCCCTCCACTTT
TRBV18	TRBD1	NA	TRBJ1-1	CASSPWDRSANTEAFF	TGTGCCAGCTCACCCTGGGACAGGTCCGCCAACACTGAAGCTTTCTTT
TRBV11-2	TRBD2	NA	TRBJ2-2	CASSLDLGTISTGELFF	TGTGCCAGCAGCTTAGATCTTGGGACTATCTCCACCGGGGAGCTGTTTTTT
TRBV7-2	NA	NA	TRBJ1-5	CASTQIAGGDQPQHF	TGTGCCAGCACCCAAATTGCTGGGGGCGATCAGCCCCAGCATTTT
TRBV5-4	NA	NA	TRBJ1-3	CASSSFGPTGGNTIYF	TGTGCCAGCAGCTCGTTTGGCCCGACAGGAGGAAACACCATATATTTT
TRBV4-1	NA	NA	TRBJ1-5	CASSHETQGINQPQHF	TGCGCCAGCAGCCATGAAACGCAGGGGATAAATCAGCCCCAGCATTTT
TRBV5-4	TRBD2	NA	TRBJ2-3	CASSLLSVVAGPDTQYF	TGTGCCAGCAGCTTATTAAGTGTGGTAGCGGGACCAGATACGCAGTATTTT